This TCR beta chain is from a study of beta chain features in type 1 diabetes. Study-level results: In all four CD4+ subsets, TCRB CDR3 length was significantly, moderately reduced in type 1 diabetes.

Germline V gene lookup returns CDR1 SGHAT and CDR2 FQDESV (reference sequence). After removal of 3 bases from V and 4 bases from J, the junction contained 1 base not matched to a gene. CDR3 size: 13 residues. About this clone itself: Its specificity is not known.

As every portion of the isolated RNA was reverse transcribed, the sequencing read expressed TCRB transcripts. TCRdb keeps only in-frame clones here, not all; method: immunoSEQ multiplex PCR. The sample includes 130,000 to 150,000 clones, under 60% of them seen just once. The sample comprised Tregs from blood. V and J are TRBV11-1 and TRBJ2-5; 8 nucleotides align to TRBD1. This TCR was recovered from a man younger than 35 in good health. This chain's CDR3 is CASSFGQGETQYF. DNA for the CDR3: TGTGCCAGCAGCTTCGGACAGGGAGAGACCCAGTACTTC.